The clone carrying this T cell receptor beta chain was counted a few times. The antigen is unknown. These data come from a study of cytomegalovirus exposure and HLA in healthy donors. Study in general: Of all 380 or so donors who were genotyped, 75% to 85% belonged to the Caucasian-associated ancestry cluster.

The PCR employed 60 Vbeta primers together with 13 Jbeta primers. Using immunoSEQ multiplex PCR, the repertoire was profiled, and TCRdb retains in-frame clones only, with some absent. The sample lists about 140,000 clones, under 10% occurring once. Notes on the study in general: Listed as cytomegalovirus-associated were over 150 TCR beta chains. The majority of TCR sequences were rare, yet some public TCRs appeared in many donors.

This cohort consisted of healthy bone marrow donors. V lost 0 bases and J lost 4; bases outside the gene matches: 4. The CDR3 has 15 residues. Germline CDR1 and CDR2: SGHDT and YYEEEE. The sequence derives from a woman in her forties in good health and CMV-seropositive. The sample taken for sequencing was PBMCs. V usage is TRBV5-6 and J usage is TRBJ1-2; 9 nucleotides agree with TRBD1. CDR3 in DNA: TGTGCCAGCAGCTTGGTGGGGACAGGGACCTATGGCTACACCTTC. Amino acids: CASSLVGTGTYGYTF.